This is a list of T cell receptor beta chains from one sample in a study of blood T cell dynamics during melanoma immunotherapy. Measured with immunoSEQ multiplex PCR; TCRdb has only the in-frame clones, and not every one. The table shows 950 to 1,100 clones, with roughly 87% occurring only once. Source: cell-free DNA from blood, taken from a patient treated with checkpoint blockade. These receptors all come from a human donor with melanoma. Each CDR3 is given without its conserved first and last residue. The order of the fields is V gene, CDR3 protein.

V gene: TRBV27; CDR3 protein: ASSWGQGNTIY
V gene: TRBV28; CDR3 protein: ASSPHGLAGDEQY
V gene: TRBV5-8; CDR3 protein: ASSIFTGTGYEQY
V gene: TRBV6-6; CDR3 protein: ASAGDILSYEQY
V gene: TRBV18; CDR3 protein: ASSPRGDQPQH
V gene: TRBV11-2; CDR3 protein: ASSPRGHQETQY
V gene: TRBV28; CDR3 protein: ASTSGSGTHEQY
V gene: TRBV6-5; CDR3 protein: ASTTGGWSGYT
V gene: TRBV5-4; CDR3 protein: ASSLGMRALSYNEQF
V gene: TRBV5-6; CDR3 protein: ASSPDRYNEKLF
V gene: TRBV4-2; CDR3 protein: ASSQDRASQLDEQY
V gene: TRBV7-8; CDR3 protein: ASSPPLHGEQY
V gene: TRBV28; CDR3 protein: ASSLRRGGDTQY
V gene: TRBV7-9; CDR3 protein: ASSPPRRASRREEQY
V gene: TRBV6-6; CDR3 protein: ASSKGGAGQPQH
V gene: TRBV28; CDR3 protein: ASTARRIYYEQY
V gene: TRBV19; CDR3 protein: ASSTLGQGWNTEAF
V gene: TRBV2; CDR3 protein: ASSGRTEFQETQY
V gene: TRBV30; CDR3 protein: AWSGTNYYEQY
V gene: TRBV7-9; CDR3 protein: ASSLVGETQY
V gene: TRBV5-1; CDR3 protein: ASSLEGGPNNYGYT
V gene: TRBV19; CDR3 protein: ASSEQGISEQY
V gene: TRBV11-2; CDR3 protein: ASSLGAGGSLSTDTQY
V gene: TRBV6-1; CDR3 protein: ASREQGSYEQY
V gene: TRBV7-2; CDR3 protein: ASSLVSSGGGNEQF
V gene: TRBV13; CDR3 protein: ASSLSGGGSYNEQF
V gene: TRBV5-5; CDR3 protein: ASSPEEEGTEAF
V gene: TRBV2; CDR3 protein: ASNPPAYNEQF
V gene: TRBV30; CDR3 protein: AWSVPGMNTGELF
V gene: TRBV28; CDR3 protein: ASSLSPGPLNEKLF
V gene: TRBV7-9; CDR3 protein: ASSFPYNEQF
V gene: TRBV27; CDR3 protein: ASSSGRDPGNTIY
V gene: TRBV30; CDR3 protein: AWRGYYTGELF